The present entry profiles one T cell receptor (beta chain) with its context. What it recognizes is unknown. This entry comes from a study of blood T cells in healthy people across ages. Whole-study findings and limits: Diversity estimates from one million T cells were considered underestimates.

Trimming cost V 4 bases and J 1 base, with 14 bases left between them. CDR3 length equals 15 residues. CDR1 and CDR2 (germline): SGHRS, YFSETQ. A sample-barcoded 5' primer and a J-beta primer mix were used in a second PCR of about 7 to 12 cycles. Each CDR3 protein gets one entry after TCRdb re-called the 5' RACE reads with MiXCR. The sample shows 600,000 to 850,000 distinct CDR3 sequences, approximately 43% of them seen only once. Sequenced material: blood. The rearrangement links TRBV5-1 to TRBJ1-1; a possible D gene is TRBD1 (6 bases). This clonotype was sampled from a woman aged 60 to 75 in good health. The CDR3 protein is CASSILQGRNTEAFF. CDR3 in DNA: TGCGCCAGCAGCATACTCCAGGGGAGGAACACTGAAGCTTTCTTT.